This entry concerns a single TCR beta chain. Germline CDR1 is SGHKS and CDR2 is YYEKEE (reference sequence). Trimming removed 3 bases from V and 2 bases from J, with 9 bases in between. CDR3 length: 14 residues. This specimen belongs to a study of T cell responses to AZD1222 COVID-19 vaccine. Produced via immunoSEQ multiplex PCR; TCRdb's table is partial and in-frame only. The table records 150,000 to 160,000 clones, 90% of them present only once. V is TRBV5-5 and J is TRBJ1-5, with TRBD1 as a possible D gene (5 bases). Sequencing was performed on peripheral blood, taken on day 0 of AZD1222 vaccination. The sequence was obtained from an adult in good health. The CDR3 region has the DNA TGTGCCAGCAGCTGGGGGACGGGCAATCAGCCCCAGCATTTT. Its translation: CASSWGTGNQPQHF.